The sequence of this TCR beta chain was determined in a study of T-cell memory formation after mild COVID-19 (TCRdb year 2021). About the full investigation: TCR sequence clusters from the two donors were found to be largely donor specific. In a couple of donors, T-cell clones that expanded and contracted after mild COVID-19 were tracked by sequencing TCRalpha and TCRbeta repertoires over time. The cohort comprised two young, previously healthy adult volunteers, one female and one male.

Sequencing took place on an Illumina NovaSeq 6000. TCRalpha and TCRbeta cDNA libraries were built by 5'RACE with constant-segment primers, adding sample barcodes and unique molecular identifiers. RNA was extracted from every sample with Trizol reagent. The libraries were amplified in two PCR steps, and the second step added a second sample barcode and Illumina TruSeq adapters. The libraries were sequenced on an Illumina NovaSeq using 2 x 150 bp paired-end reads. The authors processed their data as follows. The reads were demultiplexed and collapsed into UMI-guided consensus sequences using migec v1.2.7. With mixcr v2.1.11, UMI consensuses were aligned to TRA and TRB V and J templates and assembled into clonotypes. A clonotype was counted as expanded or contracted only if both edgeR and NoisET called the change significant, with noise models trained on biological replicates. For edgeR calls, the cutoffs were a false discovery rate-adjusted p below 0.01 and a log2 fold-change threshold of 1. As an exploratory analysis of dynamics, max-normalized trajectories of the 1000 most abundant clonotypes were examined by PCA with hierarchical clustering. Each responding clone was given a CD4 or CD8 phenotype based on the CD4+ and CD8+ repertoires, which had been sequenced separately. Using fastp at Q25 and MiXCR, TCRdb reprocessed the public reads and kept productive beta chains. Rows are unified per CDR3 protein, each entry keeping the most common DNA and genes. These V and J calls derive from TCRdb rather than the authors' analysis. This sample is represented by around 310,000 distinct CDR3 sequences; around an eighth of them were singletons. The ten top clones hold roughly 23% of the sample.

The paper's findings and limits, for the study overall: Some responding clones were detected in pre-infection memory, which suggested that pre-existing cross-reactive memory T cells had joined the SARS-CoV-2 response. Contracting CD4+ clones were found mainly in CM and EM memory subsets, while CD8+ clones were enriched in EMRA. The study included only two mild cases, and larger cohorts that include severe cases with pre-infection samples were judged to be necessary. Clones that contracted from day 15 to 85 showed balanced CD4/CD8 phenotypes, whereas a second wave of clones that expanded from day 15 to 37 leaned towards CD4+. Whether the second-wave clones peaking on day 37 were SARS-CoV-2 specific was not confirmed.

Ficoll-Paque density gradient centrifugation was the method used to isolate PBMCs. Ends trimmed: V by 6 bases, J by 1 base; bases unmatched to a gene: 4. The germline V gene gives CDR1 as MDHEN and CDR2 as SYDVKM. The cysteine opens and the phenylalanine closes a CDR3 of 16 amino acids. The retained sequence is limited to the CDR3, 48 bases, with the frame set at the first base. A few counts support this clonotype. This clone's antigen is unknown. No much larger clone is present one base from it, and per-base qualities are unavailable. The chain was built from TRBV28 and TRBJ2-6; 9 of the junction bases match TRBD1. Input material: PBMCs or a T cell subset sorted from them (not recorded which). The receptor's source is a man aged 18 to 29 who had mild COVID-19 (a few samples of this study predate the infection). The sample titles of this study are shuffled in the database, so cell type and time point are left out; the donor was told from shared clones. In nucleotides, the sequence is TGTGCCAGCAGGGGACAGGGTCAGTCTGGGGCCAACGTCCTGACTTTC. Translated, it gives CASRGQGQSGANVLTF. The reference TRBV28 and TRBJ2-6 proteins fill in what lies around the CDR3, so the full variable domain reads DVKVTQSSRYLVKRTGEKVFLECVQDMDHENMFWYRQDPGLGLRLIYFSYDVKMKEKGDIPEGYSVSREKKERFSLILESASTNQTSMYLCASRGQGQSGANVLTFGAGSRLTVL.